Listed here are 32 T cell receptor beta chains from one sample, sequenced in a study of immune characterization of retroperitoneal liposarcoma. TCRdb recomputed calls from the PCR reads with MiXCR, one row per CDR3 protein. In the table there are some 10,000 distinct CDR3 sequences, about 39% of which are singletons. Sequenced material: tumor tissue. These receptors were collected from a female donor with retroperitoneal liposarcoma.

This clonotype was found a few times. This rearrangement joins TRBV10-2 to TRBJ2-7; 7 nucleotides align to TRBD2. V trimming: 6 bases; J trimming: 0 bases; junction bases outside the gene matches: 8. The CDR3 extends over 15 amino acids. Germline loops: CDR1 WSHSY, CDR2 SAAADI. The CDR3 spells CASREGGGSSYEQYV. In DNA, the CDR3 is TGCGCCAGCAGGGAGGGCGGCGGGAGCTCCTACGAGCAGTACGTC.

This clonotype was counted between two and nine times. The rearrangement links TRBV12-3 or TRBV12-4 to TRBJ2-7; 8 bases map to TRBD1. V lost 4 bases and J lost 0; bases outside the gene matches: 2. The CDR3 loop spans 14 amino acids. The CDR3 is CASSYGTGSYEQYF. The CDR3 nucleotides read TGTGCCAGCAGTTATGGGACAGGCTCCTACGAGCAGTACTTC.

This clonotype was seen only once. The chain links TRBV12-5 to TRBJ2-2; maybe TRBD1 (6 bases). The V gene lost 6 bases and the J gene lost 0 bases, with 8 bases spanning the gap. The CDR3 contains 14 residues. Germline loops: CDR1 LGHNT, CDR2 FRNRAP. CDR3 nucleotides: TGTGCTAGTGGACAGGGCCCGAACACCGGGGAGCTGTTTTTT. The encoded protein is CASGQGPNTGELFF.

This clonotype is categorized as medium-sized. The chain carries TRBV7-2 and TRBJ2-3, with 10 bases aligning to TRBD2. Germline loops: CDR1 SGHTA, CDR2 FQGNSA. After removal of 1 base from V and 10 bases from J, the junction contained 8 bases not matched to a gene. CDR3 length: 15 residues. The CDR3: CASSLGGLAGDAQYF. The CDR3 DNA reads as TGTGCCAGCAGCTTAGGGGGGCTAGCGGGAGACGCGCAGTATTTT. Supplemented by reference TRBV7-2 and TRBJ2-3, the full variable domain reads GAGVSQSPSNKVTEKGKDVELRCDPISGHTALYWYRQSLGQGLEFLIYFQGNSAPDKSGLPSDRFSAERTGGSVSTLTIQRTQQEDSAVYLCASSLGGLAGDAQYFGPGTRLTVL.

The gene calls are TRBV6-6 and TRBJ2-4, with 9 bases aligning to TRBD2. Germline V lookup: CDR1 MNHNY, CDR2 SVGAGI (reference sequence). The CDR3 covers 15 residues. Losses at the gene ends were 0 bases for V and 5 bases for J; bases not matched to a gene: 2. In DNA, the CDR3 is TGTGCCAGCAGTTACTCAGCGGGAGGCGAAAACATTCAGTACTTC. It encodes CASSYSAGGENIQYF.

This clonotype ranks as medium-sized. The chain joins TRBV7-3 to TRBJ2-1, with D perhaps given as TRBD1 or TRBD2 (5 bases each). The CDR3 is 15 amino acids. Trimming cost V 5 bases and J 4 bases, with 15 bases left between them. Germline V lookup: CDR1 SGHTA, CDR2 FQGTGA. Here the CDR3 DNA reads TGTGCCAGCAGCGATACCGGGACCCTATACAATGAGCAGTTCTTC. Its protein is CASSDTGTLYNEQFF.

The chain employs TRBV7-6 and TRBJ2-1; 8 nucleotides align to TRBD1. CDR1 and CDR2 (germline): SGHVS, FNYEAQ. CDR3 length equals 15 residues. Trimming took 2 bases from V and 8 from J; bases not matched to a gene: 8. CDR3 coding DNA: TGTGCCAGCAGCTTATACCAGGGGGCAAGGGATGAGCAGTTCTTC. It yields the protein CASSLYQGARDEQFF.

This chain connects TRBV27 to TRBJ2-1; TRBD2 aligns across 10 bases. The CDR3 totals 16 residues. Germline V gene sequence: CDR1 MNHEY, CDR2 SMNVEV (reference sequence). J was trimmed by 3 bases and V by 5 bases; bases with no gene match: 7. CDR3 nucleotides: TGTGCCAGCAGTCCCAAACTAGCGGGAAGCTACAATGAGCAGTTCTTC. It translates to CASSPKLAGSYNEQFF.

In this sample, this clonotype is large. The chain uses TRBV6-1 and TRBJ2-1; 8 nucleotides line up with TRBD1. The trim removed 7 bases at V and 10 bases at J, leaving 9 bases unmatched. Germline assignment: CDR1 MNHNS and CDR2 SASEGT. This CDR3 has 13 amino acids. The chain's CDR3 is CASIGQGAYEQFF. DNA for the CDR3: TGTGCCAGCATTGGACAGGGAGCCTACGAGCAGTTCTTC.

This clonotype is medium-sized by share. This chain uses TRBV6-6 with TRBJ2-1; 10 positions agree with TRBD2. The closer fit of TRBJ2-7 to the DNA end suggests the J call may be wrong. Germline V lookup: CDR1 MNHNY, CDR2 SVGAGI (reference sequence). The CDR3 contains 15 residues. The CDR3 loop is CASSYSSGGAHEQYF. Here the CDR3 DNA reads TGTGCCAGCAGTTACTCCAGCGGGGGGGCCCATGAGCAGTACTTC.

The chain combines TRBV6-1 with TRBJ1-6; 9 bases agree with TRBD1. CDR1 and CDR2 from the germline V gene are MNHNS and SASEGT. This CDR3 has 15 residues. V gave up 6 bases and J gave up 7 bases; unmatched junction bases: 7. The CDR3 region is CASRTGQGSNSPLHF. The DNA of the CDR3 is TGTGCCAGCAGGACTGGACAGGGGTCAAATTCACCCCTCCACTTT.

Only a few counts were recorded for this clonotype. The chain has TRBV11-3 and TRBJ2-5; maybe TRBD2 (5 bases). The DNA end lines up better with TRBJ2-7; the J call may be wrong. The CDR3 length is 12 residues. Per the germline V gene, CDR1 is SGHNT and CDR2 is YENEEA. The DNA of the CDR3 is TGTGCCAGCAGCTTTGTCGGGGACGAGCAGTACTTC. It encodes CASSFVGDEQYF.

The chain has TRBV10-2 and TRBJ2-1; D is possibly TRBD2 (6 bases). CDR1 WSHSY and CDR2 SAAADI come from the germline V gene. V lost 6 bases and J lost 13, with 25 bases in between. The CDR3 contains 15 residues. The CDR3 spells CASSGDSGGAETQFF. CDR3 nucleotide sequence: TGCGCCAGCAGCGGTGACTCAGGCGGGGCAGAGACCCAGTTCTTC.

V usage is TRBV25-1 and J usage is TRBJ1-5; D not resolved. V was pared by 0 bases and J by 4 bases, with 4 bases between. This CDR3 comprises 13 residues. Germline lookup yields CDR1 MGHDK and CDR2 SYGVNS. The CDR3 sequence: CASSEYGNQPQHF. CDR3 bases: TGTGCCAGCAGTGAATATGGTAATCAGCCCCAGCATTTT.

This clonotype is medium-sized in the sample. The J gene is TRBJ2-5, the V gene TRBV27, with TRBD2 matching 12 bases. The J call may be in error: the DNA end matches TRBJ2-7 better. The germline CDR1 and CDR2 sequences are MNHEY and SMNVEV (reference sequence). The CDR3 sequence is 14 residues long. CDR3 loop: CASSLTSGSYEQYF. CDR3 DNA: TGTGCCAGCAGTTTGACTAGCGGGAGCTACGAGCAGTACTTC.

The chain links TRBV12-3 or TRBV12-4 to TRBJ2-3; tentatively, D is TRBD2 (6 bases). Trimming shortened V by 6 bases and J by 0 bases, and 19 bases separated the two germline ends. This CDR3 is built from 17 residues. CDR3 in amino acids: CASSLGGVGISTDTQYF. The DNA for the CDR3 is TGTGCCAGCAGCCTCGGAGGGGTGGGGATTAGCACAGATACGCAGTATTTT.

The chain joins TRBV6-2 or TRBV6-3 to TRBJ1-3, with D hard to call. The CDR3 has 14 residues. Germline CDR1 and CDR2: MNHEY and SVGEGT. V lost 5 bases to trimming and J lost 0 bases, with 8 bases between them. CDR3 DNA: TGTGCCAGCAGTCCGTGGACCTCTGGAAACACCATATATTTT. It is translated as CASSPWTSGNTIYF.

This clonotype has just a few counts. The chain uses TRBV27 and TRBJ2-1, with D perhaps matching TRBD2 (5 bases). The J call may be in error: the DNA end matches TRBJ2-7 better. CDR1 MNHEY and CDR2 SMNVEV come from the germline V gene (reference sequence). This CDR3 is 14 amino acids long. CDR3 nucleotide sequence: TGTGCCAGCAGTTTGAGGGAAGACTCCTACGAGCAGTACTTC. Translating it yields CASSLREDSYEQYF.

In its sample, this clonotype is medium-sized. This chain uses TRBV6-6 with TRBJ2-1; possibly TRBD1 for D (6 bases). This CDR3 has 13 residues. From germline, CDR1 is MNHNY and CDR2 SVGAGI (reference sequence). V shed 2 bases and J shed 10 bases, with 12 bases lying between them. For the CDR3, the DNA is TGTGCCAGCAGTTACCGCAGGGGCTACGAGCAGTTCTTC. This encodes CASSYRRGYEQFF.

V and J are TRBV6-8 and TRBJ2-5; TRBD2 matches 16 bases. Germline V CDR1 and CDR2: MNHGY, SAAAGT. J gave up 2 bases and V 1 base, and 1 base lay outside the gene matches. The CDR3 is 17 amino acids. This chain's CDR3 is CASSYWGLAGGQETQYF. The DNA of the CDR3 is TGTGCCAGCAGTTACTGGGGACTAGCGGGAGGGCAAGAGACCCAGTACTTC.

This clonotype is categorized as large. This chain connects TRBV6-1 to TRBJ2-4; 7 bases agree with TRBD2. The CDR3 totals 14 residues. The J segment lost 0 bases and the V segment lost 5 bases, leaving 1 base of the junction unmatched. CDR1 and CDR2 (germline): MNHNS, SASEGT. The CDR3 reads CASSSGIAKNIQYF. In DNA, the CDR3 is TGTGCCAGCAGTAGCGGGATAGCCAAAAACATTCAGTACTTC.

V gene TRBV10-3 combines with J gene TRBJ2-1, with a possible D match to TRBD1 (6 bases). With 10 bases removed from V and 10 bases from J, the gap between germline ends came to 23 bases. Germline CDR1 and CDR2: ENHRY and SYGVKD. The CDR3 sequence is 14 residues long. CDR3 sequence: CASRAQGALYEQFF. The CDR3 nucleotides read TGTGCCAGCAGAGCACAGGGCGCCCTATACGAGCAGTTCTTC.

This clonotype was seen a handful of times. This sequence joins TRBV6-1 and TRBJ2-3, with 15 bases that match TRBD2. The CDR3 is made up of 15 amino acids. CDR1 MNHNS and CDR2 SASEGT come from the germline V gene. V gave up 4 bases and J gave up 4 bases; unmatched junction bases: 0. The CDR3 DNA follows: TGTGCCAGCAGTGGGACTAGCGGGGGGGCAGATACGCAGTATTTT. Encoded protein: CASSGTSGGADTQYF.

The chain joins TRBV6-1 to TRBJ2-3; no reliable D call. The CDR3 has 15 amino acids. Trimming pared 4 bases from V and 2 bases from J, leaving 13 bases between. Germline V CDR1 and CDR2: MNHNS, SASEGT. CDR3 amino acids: CASSVGLRNTDTQYF. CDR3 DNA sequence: TGTGCCAGCAGTGTCGGCCTTAGGAACACAGATACGCAGTATTTT.

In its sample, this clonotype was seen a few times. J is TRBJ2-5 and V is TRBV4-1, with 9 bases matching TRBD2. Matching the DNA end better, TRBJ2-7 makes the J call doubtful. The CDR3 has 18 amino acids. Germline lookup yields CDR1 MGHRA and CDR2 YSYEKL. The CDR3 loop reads CASSQGAEGGGAVYEQYF. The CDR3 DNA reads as TGCGCCAGCAGCCAAGGGGCCGAAGGCGGGGGGGCCGTCTACGAGCAGTACTTC.

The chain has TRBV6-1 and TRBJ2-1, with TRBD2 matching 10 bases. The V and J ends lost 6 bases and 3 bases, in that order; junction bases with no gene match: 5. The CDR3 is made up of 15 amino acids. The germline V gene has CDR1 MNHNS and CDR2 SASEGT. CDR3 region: CASSRTSGDYNEQFF. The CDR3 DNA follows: TGTGCCAGCAGCCGGACTAGCGGAGACTACAATGAGCAGTTCTTC.

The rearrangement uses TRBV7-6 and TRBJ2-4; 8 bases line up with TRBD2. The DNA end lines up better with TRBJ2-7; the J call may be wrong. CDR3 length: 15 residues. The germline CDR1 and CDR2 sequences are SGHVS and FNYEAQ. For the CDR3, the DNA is TGTGCCAGCAGCCCTTACGGGGGGGGCCCCTACGAGCAGTACTTC. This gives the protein CASSPYGGGPYEQYF.

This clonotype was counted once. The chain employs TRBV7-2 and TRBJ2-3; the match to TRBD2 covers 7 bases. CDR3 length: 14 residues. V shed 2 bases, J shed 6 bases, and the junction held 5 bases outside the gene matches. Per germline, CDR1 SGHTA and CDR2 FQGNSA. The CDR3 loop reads CASSLWGLSDTQYF. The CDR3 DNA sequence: TGTGCCAGCAGCTTATGGGGACTATCCGATACGCAGTATTTT.

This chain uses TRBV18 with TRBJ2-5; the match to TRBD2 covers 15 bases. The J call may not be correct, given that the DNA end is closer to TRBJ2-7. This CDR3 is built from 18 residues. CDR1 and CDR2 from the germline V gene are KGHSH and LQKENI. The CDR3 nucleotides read TGTGCCAGCTCCCTTGGACTAGCGGGAGGGCCTGTGACTTACGAGCAGTACTTC. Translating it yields CASSLGLAGGPVTYEQYF.

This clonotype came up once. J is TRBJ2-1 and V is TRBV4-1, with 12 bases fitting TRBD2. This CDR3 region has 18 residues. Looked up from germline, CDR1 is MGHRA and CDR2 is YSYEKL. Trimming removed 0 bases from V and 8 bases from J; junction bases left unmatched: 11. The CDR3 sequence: CASSQDRASGGASHEQFF. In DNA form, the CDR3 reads TGCGCCAGCAGCCAAGATCGGGCTAGCGGGGGGGCCTCACATGAGCAGTTCTTC.

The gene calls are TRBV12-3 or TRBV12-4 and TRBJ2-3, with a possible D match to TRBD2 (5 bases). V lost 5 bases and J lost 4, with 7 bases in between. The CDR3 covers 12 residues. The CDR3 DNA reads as TGTGCCAGCAGTCAGGAGGCAGATACGCAGTATTTT. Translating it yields CASSQEADTQYF.

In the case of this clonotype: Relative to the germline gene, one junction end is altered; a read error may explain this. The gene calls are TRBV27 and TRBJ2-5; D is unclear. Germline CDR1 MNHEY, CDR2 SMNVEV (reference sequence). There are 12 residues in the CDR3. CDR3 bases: TGTGCCAGCAGTTCACCTGCAGAGACCCGGTACTTC. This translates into CASSSPAETRYF.